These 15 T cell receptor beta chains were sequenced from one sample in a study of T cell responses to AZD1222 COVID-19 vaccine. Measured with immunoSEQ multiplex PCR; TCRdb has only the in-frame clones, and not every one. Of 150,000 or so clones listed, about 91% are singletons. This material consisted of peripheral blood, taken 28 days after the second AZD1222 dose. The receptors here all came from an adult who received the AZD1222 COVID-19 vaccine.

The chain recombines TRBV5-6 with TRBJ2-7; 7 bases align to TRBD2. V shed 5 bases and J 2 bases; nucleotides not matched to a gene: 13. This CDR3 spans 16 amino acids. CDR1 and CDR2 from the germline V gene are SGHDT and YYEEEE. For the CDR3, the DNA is TGTGCCAGCAGACCCGGGGGGATGAGGGGCACCTACGAGCAGTACTTC. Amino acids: CASRPGGMRGTYEQYF.

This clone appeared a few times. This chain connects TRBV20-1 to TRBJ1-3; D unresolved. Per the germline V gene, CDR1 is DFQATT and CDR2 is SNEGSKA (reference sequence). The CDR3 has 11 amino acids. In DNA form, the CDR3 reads TGCAGAGCGACGGATGGAAACACCATATATTTT. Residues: CRATDGNTIYF.

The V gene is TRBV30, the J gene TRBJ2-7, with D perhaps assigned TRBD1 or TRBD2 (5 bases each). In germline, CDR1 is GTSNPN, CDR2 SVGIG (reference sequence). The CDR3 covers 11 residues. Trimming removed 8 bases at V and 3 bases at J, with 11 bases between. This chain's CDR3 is CAGGSLYEQYF. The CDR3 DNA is TGTGCCGGGGGATCCCTCTACGAGCAGTACTTC.

The CDR3 DNA reads TGTGCCAGCAGCCAAGAGAGGGGCGGGGGGAATGTGGATACGCAGTATTTT. This gives the protein CASSQERGGGNVDTQYF. This chain links TRBV3-1 (or the pseudogene TRBV3-2) with TRBJ2-3, with 8 bases fitting TRBD2. Germline lookup yields CDR1 LGHDT and CDR2 YNNKEL (reference sequence). The CDR3 sequence is 17 residues long. Losses at the gene ends were 0 bases for V and 6 bases for J; bases not matched to a gene: 11.

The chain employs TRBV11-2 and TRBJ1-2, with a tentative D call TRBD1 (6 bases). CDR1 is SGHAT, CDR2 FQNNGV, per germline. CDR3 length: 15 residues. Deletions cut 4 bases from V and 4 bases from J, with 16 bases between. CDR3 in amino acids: CASSSLRGPGYGYTF. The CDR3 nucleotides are TGTGCCAGCAGCTCACTGCGGGGGCCTGGCTATGGCTACACCTTC.

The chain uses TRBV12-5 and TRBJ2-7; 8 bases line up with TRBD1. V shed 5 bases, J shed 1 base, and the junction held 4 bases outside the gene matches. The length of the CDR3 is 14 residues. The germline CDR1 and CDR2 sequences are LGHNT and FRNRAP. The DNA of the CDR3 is TGTGCTAGTGGTGTCGGGACAGGTTCCTACGAGCAGTACTTC. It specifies CASGVGTGSYEQYF.

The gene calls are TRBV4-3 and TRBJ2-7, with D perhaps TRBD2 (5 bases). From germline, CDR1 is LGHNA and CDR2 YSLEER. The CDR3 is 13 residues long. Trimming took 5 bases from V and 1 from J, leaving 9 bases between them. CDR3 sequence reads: CASSEGSSYEQYF. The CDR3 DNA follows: TGCGCCAGCAGCGAAGGGAGTTCCTACGAGCAGTACTTC.

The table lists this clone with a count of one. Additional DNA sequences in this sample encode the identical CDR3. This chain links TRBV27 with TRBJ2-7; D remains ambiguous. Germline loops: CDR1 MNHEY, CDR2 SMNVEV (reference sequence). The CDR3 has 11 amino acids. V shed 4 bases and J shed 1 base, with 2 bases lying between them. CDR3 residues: CASSSSYEQYF. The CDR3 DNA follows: TGTGCCAGCAGTTCTTCCTACGAGCAGTACTTC.

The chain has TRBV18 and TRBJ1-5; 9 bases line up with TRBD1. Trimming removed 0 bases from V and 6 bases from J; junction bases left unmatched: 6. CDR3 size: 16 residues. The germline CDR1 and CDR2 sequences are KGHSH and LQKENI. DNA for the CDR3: TGTGCCAGCTCACCACCTCGGGACAGGGTTGGTCAGCCCCAGCATTTT. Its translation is CASSPPRDRVGQPQHF.

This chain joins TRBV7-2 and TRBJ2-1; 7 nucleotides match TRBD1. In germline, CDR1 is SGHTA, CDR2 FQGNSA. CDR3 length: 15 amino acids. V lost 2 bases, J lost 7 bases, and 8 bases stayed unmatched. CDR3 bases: TGTGCCAGCAGCTTACCGCAGGGGGTAGGGAATGAGCAGTTCTTC. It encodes CASSLPQGVGNEQFF.

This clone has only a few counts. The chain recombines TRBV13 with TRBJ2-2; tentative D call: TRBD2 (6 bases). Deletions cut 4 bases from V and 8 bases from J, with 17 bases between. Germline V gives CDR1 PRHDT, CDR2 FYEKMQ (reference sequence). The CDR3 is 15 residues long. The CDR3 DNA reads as TGTGCCAGCAGCTCGGACCGGGACTCCCAGGGGGAGCTGTTTTTT. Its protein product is CASSSDRDSQGELFF.

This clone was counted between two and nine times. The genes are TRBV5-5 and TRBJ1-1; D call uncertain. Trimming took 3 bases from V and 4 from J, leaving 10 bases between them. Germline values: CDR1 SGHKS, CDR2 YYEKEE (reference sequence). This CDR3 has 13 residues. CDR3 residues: CASSWRIGTEAFF. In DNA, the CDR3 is TGTGCCAGCAGCTGGAGGATCGGCACTGAAGCTTTCTTT.

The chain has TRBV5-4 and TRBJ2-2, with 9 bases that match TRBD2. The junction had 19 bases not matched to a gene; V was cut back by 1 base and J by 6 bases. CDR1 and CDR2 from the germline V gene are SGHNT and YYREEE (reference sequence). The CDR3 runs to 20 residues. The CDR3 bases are TGTGCCAGCAGCTTGCGCAGCGGGAGGTGGTCCGAAACTTACGCCGGGGAGCTGTTTTTT. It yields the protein CASSLRSGRWSETYAGELFF.

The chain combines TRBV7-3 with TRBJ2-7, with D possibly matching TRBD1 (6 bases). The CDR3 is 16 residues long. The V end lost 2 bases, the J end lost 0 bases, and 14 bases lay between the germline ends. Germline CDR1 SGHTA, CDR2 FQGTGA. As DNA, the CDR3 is TGTGCCAGCAGCTTAGGGGCTCAGGGGACCTCCTACGAGCAGTACTTC. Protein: CASSLGAQGTSYEQYF.

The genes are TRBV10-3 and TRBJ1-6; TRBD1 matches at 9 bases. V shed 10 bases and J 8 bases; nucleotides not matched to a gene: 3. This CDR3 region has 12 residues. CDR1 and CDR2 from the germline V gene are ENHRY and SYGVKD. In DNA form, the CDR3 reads TGTGCCAACCGGGACAGGGATTCACCCCTCCACTTT. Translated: CANRDRDSPLHF.